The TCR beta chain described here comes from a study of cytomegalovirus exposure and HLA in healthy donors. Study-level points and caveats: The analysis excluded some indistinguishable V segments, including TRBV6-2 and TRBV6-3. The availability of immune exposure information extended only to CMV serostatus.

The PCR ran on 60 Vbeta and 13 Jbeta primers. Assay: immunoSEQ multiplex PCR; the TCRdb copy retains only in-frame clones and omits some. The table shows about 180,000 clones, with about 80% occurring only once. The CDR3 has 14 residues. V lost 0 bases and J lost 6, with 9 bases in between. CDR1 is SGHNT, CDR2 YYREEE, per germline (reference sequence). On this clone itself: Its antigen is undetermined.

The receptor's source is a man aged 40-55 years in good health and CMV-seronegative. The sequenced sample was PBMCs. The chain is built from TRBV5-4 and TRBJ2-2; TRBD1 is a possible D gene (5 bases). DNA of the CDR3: TGTGCCAGCAGCTTGGAAGGGGTGGCCGGGGAGCTGTTTTTT. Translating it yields CASSLEGVAGELFF.